The 9 T cell receptor beta chains given below trace back to one sample, sequenced in a study of beta chain features in type 1 diabetes listed by TCRdb under 2018. Study-wide findings and limitations: A moderate but significant shortening of TCRB CDR3 length was observed in type 1 diabetes patients in all four CD4+ subsets.

For these TCRs, the target antigens are not known. The library was generated by the immunoSEQ multiplex PCR assay. The entire amount of isolated RNA was reverse transcribed using the High Capacity cDNA Reverse Transcription Kit, so the sequenced TCRB transcripts were expressed ones. TCRdb took over this immuneACCESS table, retaining in-frame rearrangements with V and J assigned. Such tables are incomplete; in checked studies, under half of the missing clones stem from an unresolved V gene, and the remainder is unexplained. The sample table contains 120,000 or so clones; only one count was recorded for roughly 17% of them. The leading ten clones occupy 2% to 3% of the sample. Sequenced material: central memory CD4+ T cells from blood. Receptors were obtained from a man aged 18-30 years with type 1 diabetes.

The gene calls are TRBV7-2 and TRBJ1-1; D unresolved. CDR1 SGHTA and CDR2 FQGNSA come from the germline V gene. The CDR3 length is 15 residues. Trimming shortened V by 0 bases and J by 4 bases, and 12 bases separated the two germline ends. Written as DNA, the CDR3 is TGTGCCAGCAGCTTAGCGTTCGGTTTCGGCACTGAAGCTTTCTTT. This encodes CASSLAFGFGTEAFF.

The chain employs TRBV5-6 and TRBJ1-1, with unresolved D. CDR3 length equals 11 residues. Between the trimmed V and J ends, which lost 2 bases and 4 bases, there was a span of 3 bases. Germline V gene data show CDR1 as SGHDT and CDR2 as YYEEEE. CDR3 bases: TGTGCCAGCAGCTTTTCCACTGAAGCTTTCTTT. Amino acids: CASSFSTEAFF.

The V gene is TRBV18, the J gene TRBJ1-2; D not resolved. This CDR3 is 13 amino acids long. V lost 1 base, J lost 6 bases, and 9 bases lay in between. The germline CDR1 and CDR2 sequences are KGHSH and LQKENI. CDR3 nucleotide sequence: TGTGCCAGCTCACCACAGGGAGCAGATGGCTACACCTTC. Protein product: CASSPQGADGYTF.

The rearrangement joins TRBV5-4 to TRBJ1-2; D is possibly TRBD1 (6 bases). V was clipped by 4 bases and J by 4 bases, with 20 bases between them. This CDR3 has 16 amino acids. Germline assignment: CDR1 SGHNT and CDR2 YYREEE (reference sequence). This CDR3 reads CASSAPTGAQGYGYTF. The CDR3 DNA sequence: TGTGCCAGCAGCGCCCCGACGGGGGCGCAGGGCTATGGCTACACCTTC.

The V call is TRBV23-1, the J call TRBJ1-1; 7 nucleotides agree with TRBD1. TRBV23-1 is flagged as an ORF with uncertain function. Trimming cost V 6 bases and J 8 bases; bases outside gene matches: 27. The CDR3 extends over 19 amino acids. The CDR3 reads CASSQIYSIKTGQPGEAFF. The CDR3 DNA reads as TGCGCCAGCAGCCAAATATACTCAATTAAGACAGGGCAGCCAGGAGAAGCTTTCTTT.

The V and J genes are TRBV6-6 and TRBJ2-7; 7 bases line up with TRBD1. CDR1 and CDR2 (germline): MNHNY, SVGAGI (reference sequence). J gave up 5 bases and V 5 bases, and 3 bases lay outside the gene matches. The CDR3 covers 12 residues. The CDR3 DNA follows: TGTGCCAGCAGTAGACAGGGCAACGAGCAGTACTTC. Protein sequence: CASSRQGNEQYF.

This clone was seen only a few times. The chain uses TRBV30 and TRBJ1-5, with 7 nucleotides matching TRBD1. The J segment lost 7 bases and the V segment lost 4 bases, leaving 7 bases of the junction unmatched. The CDR3 length is 13 residues. Germline lookup yields CDR1 GTSNPN and CDR2 SVGIG (reference sequence). Here the CDR3 reads CAWNQGGGQPQHF. The CDR3 DNA is TGTGCCTGGAATCAAGGGGGCGGGCAGCCCCAGCATTTT.

This chain connects TRBV9 to TRBJ2-3; 8 nucleotides line up with TRBD2. CDR3 length: 14 amino acids. Trimming removed 3 bases from V and 4 bases from J; junction bases left unmatched: 4. Germline-derived CDR1 and CDR2 are SGDLS and YYNGEE. CDR3: CASSAGLASDTQYF. The CDR3 nucleotides are TGTGCCAGCAGCGCCGGACTAGCTTCAGATACGCAGTATTTT.

This clone came up a few times. The V call is TRBV4-1, the J call TRBJ2-1; no clear D. The V gene's germline CDR1 is MGHRA and CDR2 YSYEKL. The CDR3 is made up of 11 amino acids. DNA of the CDR3: TGCGAGGGCCTGTCCTACAATGAGCAGTTCTTC. Its protein is CEGLSYNEQFF.